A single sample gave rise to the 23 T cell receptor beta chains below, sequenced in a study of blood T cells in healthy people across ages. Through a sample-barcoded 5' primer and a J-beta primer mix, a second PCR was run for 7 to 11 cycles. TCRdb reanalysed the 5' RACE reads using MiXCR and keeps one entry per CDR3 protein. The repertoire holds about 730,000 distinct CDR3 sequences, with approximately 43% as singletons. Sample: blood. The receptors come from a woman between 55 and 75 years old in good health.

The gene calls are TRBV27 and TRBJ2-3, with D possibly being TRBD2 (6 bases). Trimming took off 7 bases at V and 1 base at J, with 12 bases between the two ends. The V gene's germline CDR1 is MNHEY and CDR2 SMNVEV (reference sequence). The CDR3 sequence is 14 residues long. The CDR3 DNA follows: TGTGCCAGCACCCAGCGGGCTGGCACAGATACGCAGTATTTT. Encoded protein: CASTQRAGTDTQYF.

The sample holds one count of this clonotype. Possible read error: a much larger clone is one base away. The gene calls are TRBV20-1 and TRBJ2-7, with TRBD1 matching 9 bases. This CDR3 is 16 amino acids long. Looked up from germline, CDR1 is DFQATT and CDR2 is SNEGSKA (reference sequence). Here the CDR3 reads CSARGGLGTGSYVQYF. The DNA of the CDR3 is TGCAGTGCTAGAGGTGGCCTTGGGACAGGGTCCTACGTGCAGTACTTC.

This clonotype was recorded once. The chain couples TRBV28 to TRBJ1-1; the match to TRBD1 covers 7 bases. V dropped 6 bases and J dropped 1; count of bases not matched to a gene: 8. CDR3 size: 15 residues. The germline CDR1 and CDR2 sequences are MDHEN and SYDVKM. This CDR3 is CASRTGAEGNTEAFF. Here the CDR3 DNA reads TGTGCCAGCAGAACAGGGGCGGAGGGGAACACTGAAGCTTTCTTT.

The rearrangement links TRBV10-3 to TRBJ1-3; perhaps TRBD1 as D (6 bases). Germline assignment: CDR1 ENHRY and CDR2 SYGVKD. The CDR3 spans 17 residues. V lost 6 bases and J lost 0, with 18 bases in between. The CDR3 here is CAIRSGGREFSGNTIYF. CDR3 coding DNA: TGTGCCATCAGATCGGGGGGCAGGGAGTTCTCTGGAAACACCATATATTTT.

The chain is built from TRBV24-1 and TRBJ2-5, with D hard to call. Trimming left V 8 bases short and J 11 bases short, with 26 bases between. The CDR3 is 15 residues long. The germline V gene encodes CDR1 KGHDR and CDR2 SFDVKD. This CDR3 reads CATKGTGSRMVEQYF. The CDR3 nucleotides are TGTGCCACCAAAGGAACGGGTTCTAGGATGGTTGAGCAGTACTTC.

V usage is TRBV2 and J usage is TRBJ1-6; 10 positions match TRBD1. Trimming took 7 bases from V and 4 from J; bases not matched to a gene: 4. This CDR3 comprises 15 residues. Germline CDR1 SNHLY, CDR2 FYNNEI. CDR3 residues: CASTGTGDYNSPLHF. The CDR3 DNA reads TGTGCCAGCACCGGGACAGGGGATTATAATTCACCCCTCCACTTT. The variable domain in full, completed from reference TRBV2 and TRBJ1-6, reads EPEVTQTPSHQVTQMGQEVILRCVPISNHLYFYWYRQILGQKVEFLVSFYNNEISEKSEIFDDQFSVERPDGSNFTLKIRSTKLEDSAMYFCASTGTGDYNSPLHFGNGTRLTVT.

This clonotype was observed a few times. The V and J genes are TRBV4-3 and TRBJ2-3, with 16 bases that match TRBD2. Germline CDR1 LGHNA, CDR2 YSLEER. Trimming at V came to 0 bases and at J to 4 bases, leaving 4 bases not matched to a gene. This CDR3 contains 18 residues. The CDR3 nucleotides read TGCGCCAGCAGCCAAGATGGGACTAGCGGGAGGGCGTCAGATACGCAGTATTTT. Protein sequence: CASSQDGTSGRASDTQYF.

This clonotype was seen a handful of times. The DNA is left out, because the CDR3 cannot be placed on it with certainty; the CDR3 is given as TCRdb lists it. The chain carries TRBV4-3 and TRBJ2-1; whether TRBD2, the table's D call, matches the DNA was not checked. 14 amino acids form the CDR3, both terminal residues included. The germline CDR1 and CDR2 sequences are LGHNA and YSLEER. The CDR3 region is CASSQGVAGGAAFF.

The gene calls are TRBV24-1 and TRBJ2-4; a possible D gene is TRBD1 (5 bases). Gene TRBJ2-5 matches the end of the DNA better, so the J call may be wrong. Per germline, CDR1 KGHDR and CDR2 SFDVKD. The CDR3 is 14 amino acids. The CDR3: CATSDLDSQETQYF. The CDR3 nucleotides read TGTGCCACCAGTGACCTTGACAGCCAAGAGACCCAGTACTTC.

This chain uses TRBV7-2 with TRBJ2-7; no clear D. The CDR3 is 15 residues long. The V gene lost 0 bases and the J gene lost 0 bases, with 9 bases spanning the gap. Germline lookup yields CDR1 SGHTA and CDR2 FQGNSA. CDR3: CASSLAWGSSYEQYF. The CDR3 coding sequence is TGTGCCAGCAGCTTAGCTTGGGGATCCTCCTACGAGCAGTACTTC. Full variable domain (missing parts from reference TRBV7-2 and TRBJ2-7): GAGVSQSPSNKVTEKGKDVELRCDPISGHTALYWYRQSLGQGLEFLIYFQGNSAPDKSGLPSDRFSAERTGGSVSTLTIQRTQQEDSAVYLCASSLAWGSSYEQYFGPGTRLTVT.

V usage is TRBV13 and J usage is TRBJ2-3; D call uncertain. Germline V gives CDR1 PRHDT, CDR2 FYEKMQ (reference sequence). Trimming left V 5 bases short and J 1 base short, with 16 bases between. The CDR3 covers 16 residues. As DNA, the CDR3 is TGTGCCAGCAGCCTGACGCATGGGGATCGCACAGATACGCAGTATTTT. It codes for CASSLTHGDRTDTQYF.

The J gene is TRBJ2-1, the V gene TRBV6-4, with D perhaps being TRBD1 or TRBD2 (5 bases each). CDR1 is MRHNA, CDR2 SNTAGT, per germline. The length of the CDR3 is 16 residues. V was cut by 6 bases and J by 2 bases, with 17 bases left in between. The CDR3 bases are TGTGCCAGCAGAGAAACCGGGACCGCCACCTACAATGAGCAGTTCTTC. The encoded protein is CASRETGTATYNEQFF.

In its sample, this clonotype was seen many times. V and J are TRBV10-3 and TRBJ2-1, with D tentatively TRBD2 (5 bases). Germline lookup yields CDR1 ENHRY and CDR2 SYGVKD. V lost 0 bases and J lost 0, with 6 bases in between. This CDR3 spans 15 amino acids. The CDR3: CAISESRVSYNEQFF. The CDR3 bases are TGTGCCATCAGTGAGTCGAGGGTCTCCTACAATGAGCAGTTCTTC.

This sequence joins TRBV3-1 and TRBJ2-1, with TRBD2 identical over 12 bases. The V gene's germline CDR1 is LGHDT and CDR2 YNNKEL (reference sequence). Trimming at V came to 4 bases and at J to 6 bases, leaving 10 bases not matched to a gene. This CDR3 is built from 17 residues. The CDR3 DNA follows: TGTGCCAGCAGCCGGGCACTAACTAGCGGGGGGTTCAATGAGCAGTTCTTC. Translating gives CASSRALTSGGFNEQFF.

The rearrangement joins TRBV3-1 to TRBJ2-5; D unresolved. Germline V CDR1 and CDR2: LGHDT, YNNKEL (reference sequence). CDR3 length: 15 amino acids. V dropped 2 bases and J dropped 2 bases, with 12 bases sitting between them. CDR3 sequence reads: CASSQPGEQQETQYF. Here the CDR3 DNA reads TGTGCCAGCAGCCAACCAGGAGAACAGCAAGAGACCCAGTACTTC.

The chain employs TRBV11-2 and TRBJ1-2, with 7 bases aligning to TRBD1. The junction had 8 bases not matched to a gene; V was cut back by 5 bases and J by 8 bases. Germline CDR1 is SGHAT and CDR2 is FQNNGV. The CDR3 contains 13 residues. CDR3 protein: CASSTPGQKGYTF. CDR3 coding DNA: TGTGCCAGCAGCACACCGGGACAGAAGGGCTACACCTTC.

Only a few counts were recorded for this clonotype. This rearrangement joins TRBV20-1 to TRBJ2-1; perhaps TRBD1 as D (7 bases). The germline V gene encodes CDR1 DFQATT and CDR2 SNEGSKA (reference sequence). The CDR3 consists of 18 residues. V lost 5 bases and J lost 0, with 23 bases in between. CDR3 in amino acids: CSASGGGGARSSYNEQFF. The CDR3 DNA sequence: TGCAGTGCTTCAGGTGGAGGGGGCGCCCGGAGCTCCTACAATGAGCAGTTCTTC.

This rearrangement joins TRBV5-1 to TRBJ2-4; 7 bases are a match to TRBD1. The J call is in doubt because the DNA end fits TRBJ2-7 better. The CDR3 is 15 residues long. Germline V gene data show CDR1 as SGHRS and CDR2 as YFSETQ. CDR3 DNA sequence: TGCGCCAGCAGCTCATATCTGGGACAGAACTACGAGCAGTACTTC. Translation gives CASSSYLGQNYEQYF.

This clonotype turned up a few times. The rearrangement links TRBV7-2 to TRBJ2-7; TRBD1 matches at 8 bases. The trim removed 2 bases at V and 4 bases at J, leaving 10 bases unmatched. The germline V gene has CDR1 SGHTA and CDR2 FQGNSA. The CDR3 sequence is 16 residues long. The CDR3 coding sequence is TGTGCCAGCAGCTTATACGAAGGGACAGGCGAATACGAGCAGTACTTC. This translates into CASSLYEGTGEYEQYF.

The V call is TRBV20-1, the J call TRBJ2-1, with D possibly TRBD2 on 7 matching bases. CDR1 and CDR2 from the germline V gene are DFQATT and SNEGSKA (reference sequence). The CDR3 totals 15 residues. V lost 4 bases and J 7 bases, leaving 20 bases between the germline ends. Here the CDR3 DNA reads TGCAGTGCTAACAGGGAGAACGGGAGGATGAATGAGCAGTTCTTC. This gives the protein CSANRENGRMNEQFF.

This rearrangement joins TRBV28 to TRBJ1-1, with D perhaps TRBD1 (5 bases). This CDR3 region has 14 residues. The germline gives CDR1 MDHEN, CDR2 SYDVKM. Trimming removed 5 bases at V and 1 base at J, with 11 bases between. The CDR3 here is CASSLRVKNTEAFF. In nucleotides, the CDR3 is TGTGCCAGCAGTCTCAGGGTTAAGAACACTGAAGCTTTCTTT.

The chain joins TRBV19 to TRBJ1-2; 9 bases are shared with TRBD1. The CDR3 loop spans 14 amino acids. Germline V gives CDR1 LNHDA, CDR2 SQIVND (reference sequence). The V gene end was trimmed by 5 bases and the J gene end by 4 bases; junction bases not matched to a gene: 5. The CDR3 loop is CASSGQGISYGYTF. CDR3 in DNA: TGTGCCAGTAGTGGACAGGGGATATCCTATGGCTACACCTTC. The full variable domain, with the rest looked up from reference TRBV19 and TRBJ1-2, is DGGITQSPKYLFRKEGQNVTLSCEQNLNHDAMYWYRQDPGQGLRLIYYSQIVNDFQKGDIAEGYSVSREKKESFPLTVTSAQKNPTAFYLCASSGQGISYGYTFGSGTRLTVV.

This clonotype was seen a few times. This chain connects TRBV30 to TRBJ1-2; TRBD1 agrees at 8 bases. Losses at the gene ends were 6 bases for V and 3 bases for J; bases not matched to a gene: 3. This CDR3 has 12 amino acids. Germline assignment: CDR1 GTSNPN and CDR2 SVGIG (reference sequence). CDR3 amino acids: CACQTGDYGYTF. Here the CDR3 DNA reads TGTGCCTGCCAGACAGGGGACTATGGCTACACCTTC.